One and the same sample provided the 32 T cell receptor beta chains below, sequenced in a study of T cell repertoires in ileal Crohn's disease. Generated by immunoSEQ multiplex PCR, the TCRdb table keeps only in-frame clones and is missing some. The data hold approximately 15,000 clones, with around 84% observed a single time. Sequencing used ileal tissue. The receptor set was obtained from an adult with Crohn's disease.

The chain carries TRBV4-1 and TRBJ2-1; 13 bases map to TRBD2. The CDR3 is 18 amino acids. Germline loops: CDR1 MGHRA, CDR2 YSYEKL. J lost 7 bases, V lost 2 bases, and 11 bases had no gene match. Here the CDR3 reads CASSQQTSGGASSNEQFF. Here the CDR3 DNA reads TGCGCCAGCAGCCAACAAACTAGCGGGGGGGCAAGCAGTAATGAGCAGTTCTTC.

V and J are TRBV11-2 and TRBJ1-5, with 8 bases identical to TRBD1. The V gene's germline CDR1 is SGHAT and CDR2 FQNNGV. CDR3 size: 17 residues. V gave up 1 base and J gave up 7 bases; unmatched junction bases: 12. Here the CDR3 DNA reads TGTGCCAGCAGCTTAGGTCGGACAGGGTATGGTAACCAGCCCCAGCATTTT. Translated, it gives CASSLGRTGYGNQPQHF. Variable domain in full (rest from reference TRBV11-2 and TRBJ1-5): EAGVAQSPRYKIIEKRQSVAFWCNPISGHATLYWYQQILGQGPKLLIQFQNNGVVDDSQLPKDRFSAERLKGVDSTLKIQPAKLEDSAVYLCASSLGRTGYGNQPQHFGDGTRLSIL.

The chain has TRBV7-8 and TRBJ1-2, with TRBD1 identical over 8 bases. This CDR3 comprises 16 residues. CDR1 and CDR2 (germline): SGHVS, FQNEAQ. The junction had 12 bases not matched to a gene; V was cut back by 1 base and J by 8 bases. CDR3: CASSLGGTGPLVGYTF. DNA of the CDR3: TGTGCCAGCAGCTTAGGGGGGACAGGCCCCCTGGTGGGCTACACCTTC.

V and J are TRBV6-1 and TRBJ1-2, with D unresolved. The ends were cut back, 4 bases at V and 0 bases at J, with 6 bases in the middle. This CDR3 is 13 amino acids long. CDR1 is MNHNS, CDR2 SASEGT, per germline. The CDR3: CASSVQPNYGYTF. The CDR3 coding sequence is TGTGCCAGCAGTGTACAACCTAACTATGGCTACACCTTC.

The V call is TRBV18, the J call TRBJ2-5, with D unclear. V dropped 6 bases and J dropped 0 bases, with 5 bases sitting between them. The CDR3 length is 12 residues. The germline V gene has CDR1 KGHSH and CDR2 LQKENI. The CDR3 sequence is CASSPNQETQYF. DNA for the CDR3: TGTGCCAGCTCCCCCAACCAAGAGACCCAGTACTTC.

This chain joins TRBV28 and TRBJ2-5; weak D call: TRBD1 (5 bases). The germline CDR1 and CDR2 sequences are MDHEN and SYDVKM. V was clipped by 3 bases and J by 5 bases, with 13 bases between them. The CDR3 is 14 residues long. CDR3 sequence reads: CASSFGRARETQYF. The CDR3 nucleotides are TGTGCCAGCAGTTTTGGCAGGGCGCGGGAGACCCAGTACTTC.

The V gene is TRBV18, the J gene TRBJ2-7; TRBD1 matches 8 bases. The V segment lost 3 bases and the J segment 6 bases; nucleotides outside the gene matches: 10. Germline lookup yields CDR1 KGHSH and CDR2 LQKENI. This CDR3 has 15 amino acids. The CDR3 DNA sequence: TGTGCCAGCTCACCTGCAGGGGGCGCAAAGGGCGAGCAGTACTTC. This encodes CASSPAGGAKGEQYF. The full variable domain, with the rest looked up from reference TRBV18 and TRBJ2-7, is NAGVMQNPRHLVRRRGQEARLRCSPMKGHSHVYWYRQLPEEGLKFMVYLQKENIIDESGMPKERFSAEFPKEGPSILRIQQVVRGDSAAYFCASSPAGGAKGEQYFGPGTRLTVT.

The chain combines TRBV5-6 with TRBJ2-4; D gene uncertain. Trimming left V 5 bases short and J 0 bases short, with 12 bases between. The CDR3 is 15 amino acids. Germline V gene lookup returns CDR1 SGHDT and CDR2 YYEEEE. As DNA, the CDR3 is TGTGCCAGCAGACTCGGTGGGCTAGCCAAAAACATTCAGTACTTC. Translated, it gives CASRLGGLAKNIQYF.

This clone has a single count. The chain couples TRBV7-2 to TRBJ2-7, with 7 bases fitting TRBD2. CDR1 and CDR2 from the germline V gene are SGHTA and FQGNSA. There are 15 residues in the CDR3. Losses at the gene ends were 1 base for V and 2 bases for J; bases not matched to a gene: 5. The chain's CDR3 is CASSLVGGTTYEQYF. The CDR3 coding sequence is TGTGCCAGCAGCTTAGTGGGGGGGACGACCTACGAGCAGTACTTC.

This chain connects TRBV7-2 to TRBJ1-6; D is possibly TRBD1 (6 bases). The CDR3 has 12 residues. V was shortened by 6 bases and J by 11 bases, with 11 bases between the two germline ends. Germline lookup yields CDR1 SGHTA and CDR2 FQGNSA. The CDR3 sequence is CASRSDRTPLHF. The CDR3 nucleotides are TGTGCCAGCAGGAGTGACAGGACACCCCTCCACTTT. The entire variable domain, with the rest obtained from reference TRBV7-2 and TRBJ1-6, is as follows: GAGVSQSPSNKVTEKGKDVELRCDPISGHTALYWYRQSLGQGLEFLIYFQGNSAPDKSGLPSDRFSAERTGGSVSTLTIQRTQQEDSAVYLCASRSDRTPLHFGNGTRLTVT.

This clone has more than one count but fewer than ten. The chain combines TRBV18 with TRBJ1-5, with 8 bases that match TRBD1. This CDR3 comprises 17 residues. The V and J ends lost 1 base and 3 bases, in that order; junction bases with no gene match: 8. Looked up from germline, CDR1 is KGHSH and CDR2 is LQKENI. The CDR3, as DNA: TGTGCCAGCTCACCACAGCGACAGGGGCATGTCAATCAGCCCCAGCATTTT. Translated, it gives CASSPQRQGHVNQPQHF.

The genes are TRBV28 and TRBJ1-2; a possible D gene is TRBD1 (6 bases). Germline loops: CDR1 MDHEN, CDR2 SYDVKM. Between the trimmed V and J ends, which lost 7 bases and 1 base, there was a span of 16 bases. The CDR3 runs 15 residues. The CDR3 protein is CASIATGLYNYGYTF. The CDR3 DNA is TGTGCCAGCATTGCTACAGGGTTGTATAACTATGGCTACACCTTC.

The chain employs TRBV2 and TRBJ2-5; the match to TRBD2 covers 13 bases. The V segment lost 4 bases and the J segment 5 bases; nucleotides outside the gene matches: 7. The germline V gene has CDR1 SNHLY and CDR2 FYNNEI. The CDR3 has 16 amino acids. The DNA for the CDR3 is TGTGCCAGCAGTGTAGGACTAGCGGGAGTTGGGGAGACCCAGTACTTC. It encodes CASSVGLAGVGETQYF.

The rearrangement joins TRBV4-3 to TRBJ2-2; D is possibly TRBD2 (6 bases). V gave up 0 bases and J gave up 4 bases, with 15 bases separating them. Germline assignment: CDR1 LGHNA and CDR2 YSLEER. This CDR3 spans 17 amino acids. As DNA, the CDR3 is TGCGCCAGCAGCCAAGATCACGGACTACCTGCCACCGGGGAGCTGTTTTTT. Translation gives CASSQDHGLPATGELFF.

J is TRBJ1-1 and V is TRBV7-9; D unclear. CDR3 size: 14 residues. In germline, CDR1 is SEHNR, CDR2 FQNEAQ (reference sequence). The V gene lost 2 bases and the J gene lost 1 base, with 8 bases spanning the gap. The DNA of the CDR3 is TGTGCCAGCAGCTTAACGGTGTCGAACACTGAAGCTTTCTTT. Its protein product is CASSLTVSNTEAFF.

The chain employs TRBV28 and TRBJ1-1; maybe TRBD1 (5 bases). V dropped 1 base and J dropped 8 bases, with 5 bases sitting between them. There are 11 residues in the CDR3. Germline V lookup: CDR1 MDHEN, CDR2 SYDVKM. This CDR3 reads CASSLSGEAFF. CDR3 DNA: TGTGCCAGCAGTTTATCAGGGGAAGCTTTCTTT.

The rearrangement uses TRBV29-1 and TRBJ1-1, with D hard to call. This CDR3 has 14 residues. With 0 bases removed from V and 4 bases from J, the gap between germline ends came to 12 bases. Germline V CDR1 and CDR2: SQVTM, ANQGSEA. The CDR3 DNA reads TGCAGCGTTGAAGATTCGGGTTTCTTCACTGAAGCTTTCTTT. Translation: CSVEDSGFFTEAFF.

The CDR3 DNA reads TGTGCCATCAACGCGGATGAGCGGGAGCAGTTCTTC. This encodes CAINADEREQFF. The chain joins TRBV10-3 to TRBJ2-1; the D gene is possibly TRBD2 (5 bases). This CDR3 region has 12 residues. With 7 bases removed from V and 10 bases from J, the gap between germline ends came to 14 bases. The germline V gene encodes CDR1 ENHRY and CDR2 SYGVKD.

The V gene is TRBV4-1, the J gene TRBJ1-5; TRBD1 aligns across 7 bases. The CDR3 spans 15 residues. Germline assignment: CDR1 MGHRA and CDR2 YSYEKL. V shed 1 base, J shed 2 bases, and the junction held 2 bases outside the gene matches. The CDR3 nucleotides read TGCGCCAGCAGCCAAGCCGGACAGGGCAATCAGCCCCAGCATTTT. Residues: CASSQAGQGNQPQHF.

The V gene is TRBV5-1, the J gene TRBJ2-1, with 7 bases matching TRBD2. Germline CDR1 reads SGHRS; CDR2 reads YFSETQ. This CDR3 is 15 amino acids long. J lost 8 bases, V lost 4 bases, and 12 bases had no gene match. The CDR3 here is CASSRMSGVGDEQFF. The CDR3 DNA reads TGCGCCAGCAGCCGGATGAGCGGGGTCGGGGATGAGCAGTTCTTC.

This chain links TRBV19 with TRBJ1-1; 10 positions match TRBD1. V lost 7 bases to trimming and J lost 6 bases; unmatched junction nucleotides: 14. The CDR3 has 16 amino acids. Germline V gene sequence: CDR1 LNHDA, CDR2 SQIVND (reference sequence). CDR3 DNA sequence: TGTGCCAGTAACCGCATATTCAGACAGGGGGCAGCTGAAGCTTTCTTT. Residues: CASNRIFRQGAAEAFF. The full variable domain, completed using reference TRBV19 and TRBJ1-1, is DGGITQSPKYLFRKEGQNVTLSCEQNLNHDAMYWYRQDPGQGLRLIYYSQIVNDFQKGDIAEGYSVSREKKESFPLTVTSAQKNPTAFYLCASNRIFRQGAAEAFFGQGTRLTVV.

The CDR3 DNA is TGTGCCAGCAGTGAAGCGCTACTAGCGGGCTACAATGAGCAGTTCTTC. Translating gives CASSEALLAGYNEQFF. V gene TRBV2 combines with J gene TRBJ2-1, with 9 positions matching TRBD2. J lost 3 bases, V lost 0 bases, and 3 bases had no gene match. The CDR3 runs 16 residues. CDR1 is SNHLY, CDR2 FYNNEI, per germline.

The rearrangement links TRBV7-2 to TRBJ2-2, with 8 bases identical to TRBD1. The CDR3 runs 14 residues. Trimming cost V 3 bases and J 9 bases; bases outside gene matches: 6. Germline V gives CDR1 SGHTA, CDR2 FQGNSA. CDR3 amino acids: CASSFRDRFRELFF. The CDR3 region has the DNA TGTGCCAGCAGCTTCCGGGACAGGTTCCGGGAGCTGTTTTTT.

The chain carries TRBV28 and TRBJ2-7; D unresolved. V was trimmed by 3 bases and J by 2 bases, leaving 8 bases between them. The length of the CDR3 is 13 residues. Germline values: CDR1 MDHEN, CDR2 SYDVKM. This CDR3 reads CASSFQAPYEQYF. The CDR3 nucleotides are TGTGCCAGCAGTTTCCAGGCGCCCTACGAGCAGTACTTC.

V usage is TRBV10-3 and J usage is TRBJ1-2, with TRBD1 matching 8 bases. The CDR3 contains 15 residues. V lost 2 bases to trimming and J lost 2 bases; unmatched junction nucleotides: 4. The V gene's germline CDR1 is ENHRY and CDR2 SYGVKD. The CDR3 region has the DNA TGTGCCATCAGTGAGGGGGACAGGTTGAACTATGGCTACACCTTC. Its protein is CAISEGDRLNYGYTF.

This chain uses TRBV10-3 with TRBJ2-7; 10 bases match TRBD2. The length of the CDR3 is 15 residues. Germline assignment: CDR1 ENHRY and CDR2 SYGVKD. J gave up 1 base and V 6 bases, and 6 bases lay outside the gene matches. The CDR3 nucleotides are TGTGCCATCAGCCCGCTAGCGGGAGCGTCCTACGAGCAGTACTTC. Residues: CAISPLAGASYEQYF.

The rearrangement uses TRBV5-5 and TRBJ2-3, with 7 nucleotides matching TRBD1. This CDR3 is built from 14 residues. V shed 4 bases, J shed 0 bases, and the junction held 2 bases outside the gene matches. Germline CDR1 and CDR2: SGHKS and YYEKEE (reference sequence). CDR3 nucleotide sequence: TGTGCCAGCAGCAGGGGGCCGAGCACAGATACGCAGTATTTT. Translated: CASSRGPSTDTQYF.

This rearrangement joins TRBV12-1 to TRBJ2-2; the table's D call, TRBD2, has no DNA check behind it. TRBV12-1 is an annotated pseudogene. There are 16 residues in the CDR3. The CDR3 region has the DNA TGTGCCAGCACCTATACTGCCGGGACTAGCCCCGGGGAGCTGTTTTTT. It specifies CASTYTAGTSPGELFF.

This sequence joins TRBV7-2 and TRBJ2-7, with a possible D match to TRBD1 (6 bases). This CDR3 contains 15 residues. Germline V gene sequence: CDR1 SGHTA, CDR2 FQGNSA. V was pared by 0 bases and J by 3 bases, with 12 bases between. This CDR3 is CASSLAGRGSYEQYF. For the CDR3, the DNA is TGTGCCAGCAGCTTAGCGGGCAGGGGCAGCTACGAGCAGTACTTC.

This chain joins TRBV28 and TRBJ1-1; 10 bases line up with TRBD1. V shed 8 bases, J shed 6 bases, and the junction held 9 bases outside the gene matches. CDR3 length: 14 amino acids. Germline V gives CDR1 MDHEN, CDR2 SYDVKM. This chain's CDR3 is CASRDRGRIAEAFF. The DNA for the CDR3 is TGTGCCAGCCGGGACAGGGGAAGGATTGCTGAAGCTTTCTTT.

The chain has TRBV9 and TRBJ2-5; 10 bases fit TRBD2. Germline V CDR1 and CDR2: SGDLS, YYNGEE. With 5 bases clipped from V and 0 bases from J, the junction kept 7 bases outside the gene matches. This CDR3 has 16 residues. CDR3 amino acids: CASSAGTSVYQETQYF. Written as DNA, the CDR3 is TGTGCCAGCAGTGCTGGGACTAGCGTGTACCAAGAGACCCAGTACTTC.

This clone was observed a handful of times. The chain uses TRBV14 and TRBJ2-3; 8 positions match TRBD2. The V segment lost 0 bases and the J segment 6 bases; nucleotides outside the gene matches: 8. This CDR3 has 16 residues. Per the germline V gene, CDR1 is SGHDN and CDR2 is FVKESK. CDR3 sequence (DNA): TGTGCCAGCAGCCAAGATCCCGGGGGGGGCCGGGATACGCAGTATTTT. It encodes CASSQDPGGGRDTQYF.